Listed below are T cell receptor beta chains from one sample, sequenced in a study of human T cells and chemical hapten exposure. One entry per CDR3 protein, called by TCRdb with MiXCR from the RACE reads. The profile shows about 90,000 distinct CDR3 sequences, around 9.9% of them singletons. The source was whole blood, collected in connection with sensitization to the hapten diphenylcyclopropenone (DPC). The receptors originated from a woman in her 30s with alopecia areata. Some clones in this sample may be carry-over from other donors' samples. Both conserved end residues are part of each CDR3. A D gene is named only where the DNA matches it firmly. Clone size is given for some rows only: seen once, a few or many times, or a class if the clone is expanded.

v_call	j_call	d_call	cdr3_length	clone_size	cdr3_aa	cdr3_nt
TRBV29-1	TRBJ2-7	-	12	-	CSVVRGSYEQYF	TGCAGCGTTGTGAGGGGCTCCTACGAGCAGTACTTC
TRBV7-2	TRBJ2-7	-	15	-	CASSLASGGACEQYF	TGTGCCAGCAGCTTAGCCAGCGGAGGGGCCTGCGAGCAGTACTTC
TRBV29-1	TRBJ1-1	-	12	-	CSVTLTNTEAFF	TGCAGCGTTACTCTAACGAACACTGAAGCTTTCTTT
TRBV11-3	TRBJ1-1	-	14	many	CASSLDGENTEAFF	TGTGCCAGCAGCTTAGACGGGGAGAACACTGAAGCTTTCTTT
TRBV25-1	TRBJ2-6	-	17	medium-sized	CASSESGVFSGANVLTF	TGTGCCAGCAGTGAATCAGGGGTCTTCTCTGGGGCCAACGTCCTGACTTTC
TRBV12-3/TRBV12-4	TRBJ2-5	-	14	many	CASSLGGNQETQYF	TGTGCCAGCAGTTTAGGAGGGAACCAAGAGACCCAGTACTTC
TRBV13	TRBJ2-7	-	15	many	CASSFQGGYAYEQYF	TGTGCCAGCAGCTTCCAGGGGGGTTATGCGTACGAGCAGTACTTC
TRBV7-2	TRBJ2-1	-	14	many	CASSLGTPQNEQFF	TGTGCCAGCAGCTTAGGGACACCCCAGAATGAGCAGTTCTTC
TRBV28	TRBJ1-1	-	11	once	CASSLGLGAFF	TGTGCCAGCAGTCTGGGACTGGGAGCTTTCTTT
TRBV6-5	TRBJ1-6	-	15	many	CASSPNEDRVSPLHF	TGTGCCAGCAGCCCTAACGAGGACCGGGTTTCACCCCTCCACTTT
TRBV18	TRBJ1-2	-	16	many	CASSPPEGKANYGYTF	TGTGCCAGCTCACCACCGGAGGGGAAAGCTAACTATGGCTACACCTTC
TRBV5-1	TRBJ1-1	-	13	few	CASSLDSGMEAFF	TGCGCCAGCAGCTTGGATTCGGGAATGGAAGCTTTCTTT
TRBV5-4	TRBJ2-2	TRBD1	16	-	CASSSHRGGNTGELFF	TGTGCCAGCAGCTCTCACAGGGGTGGGAACACCGGGGAGCTGTTTTTT
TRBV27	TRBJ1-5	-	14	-	CASSSQGGYQPQHF	TGTGCCAGCAGCTCTCAAGGGGGGTATCAGCCCCAGCATTTT
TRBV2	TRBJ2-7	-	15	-	CASRPGTAFHYEQYF	TGTGCCAGCAGGCCGGGGACCGCCTTTCACTACGAGCAGTACTTC
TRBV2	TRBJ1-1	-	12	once	CASSHGNTEAFF	TGTGCCAGCAGTCACGGTAACACTGAAGCTTTCTTT